This T cell receptor (beta chain) derives from a study of blood T cells in healthy people across ages. Using a J-beta primer mix together with a sample-barcoded 5' primer, a second PCR was run for about 6 to 11 cycles. From the 5' RACE reads, TCRdb called clonotypes with MiXCR, one entry per CDR3 protein. The sample consists of more than 650,000 distinct CDR3 sequences, more than 25% of them appearing once. This clonotype has a handful of counts. The sample also formed part of further work on T cells of mothers and their children. That paper notes: The shaping of TCR recombination output by thymic selection is similar in related and unrelated pairs.

This receptor was taken from a boy younger than 18 in good health. Source material: blood.

CDR3 sequence (DNA): TGTGCCAGCACCCCTGAGGCGCTGAACACTGAAGCTTTCTTT. This sequence encodes CASTPEALNTEAFF. This chain connects TRBV5-5 to TRBJ1-1, with D hard to call. Trimming removed 6 bases from V and 0 bases from J, with 12 bases in between. CDR1 SGHKS and CDR2 YYEKEE come from the germline V gene (reference sequence). This CDR3 spans 14 amino acids. The full variable domain, completed using reference TRBV5-5 and TRBJ1-1, is DAGVTQSPTHLIKTRGQQVTLRCSPISGHKSVSWYQQVLGQGPQFIFQYYEKEERGRGNFPDRFSARQFPNYSSELNVNALLLGDSALYLCASTPEALNTEAFFGQGTRLTVV.